These 15 T cell receptor beta chains came from one sample sequenced in a study of long-term antiretroviral therapy in people with HIV. At survey level, the immunoSEQ assay was run in its v3.0 version. TCRdb keeps only in-frame clones here, not all; method: immunoSEQ multiplex PCR. The repertoire holds 20,000 to 25,000 clones, roughly 93% seen once, with 7% to 10% in the top ten. The sample in question was unsorted PBMCs, obtained 7.6 years after starting antiretroviral therapy. All receptors come from a woman in her thirties or forties with HIV.

This chain connects TRBV6-6 to TRBJ2-3; a possible D gene is TRBD2 (6 bases). The length of the CDR3 is 14 residues. Between the trimmed V and J ends, which lost 7 bases and 4 bases, there was a span of 15 bases. Looked up from germline, CDR1 is MNHNY and CDR2 is SVGAGI (reference sequence). The CDR3 DNA follows: TGTGCCAGCACCTCCCGTCGGAGGGCAGATACGCAGTATTTT. It encodes CASTSRRRADTQYF.

This sequence joins TRBV6-5 and TRBJ1-2; the match to TRBD1 covers 7 bases. Germline assignment: CDR1 MNHEY and CDR2 SVGAGI. With 3 bases clipped from V and 5 bases from J, the junction kept 6 bases outside the gene matches. CDR3 length: 14 amino acids. The CDR3 sequence is CASSYDRAGYGYTF. CDR3 DNA sequence: TGTGCCAGCAGTTATGACAGGGCTGGGTATGGCTACACCTTC.

The chain uses TRBV7-8 and TRBJ2-5, with 9 bases identical to TRBD1. This CDR3 spans 17 amino acids. Germline CDR1 SGHVS, CDR2 FQNEAQ. V was pared by 0 bases and J by 0 bases, with 5 bases of the junction left unmatched. The CDR3 DNA is TGTGCCAGCAGCTTAGCTAGGACAGGGGTAAACCAAGAGACCCAGTACTTC. Protein sequence: CASSLARTGVNQETQYF. Full variable domain (outside the CDR3, taken from reference TRBV7-8 and TRBJ2-5): GAGVSQSPRYKVAKRGQDVALRCDPISGHVSLFWYQQALGQGPEFLTYFQNEAQLDKSGLPSDRFFAERPEGSVSTLKIQRTQQEDSAVYLCASSLARTGVNQETQYFGPGTRLLVL.

The rearrangement links TRBV9 to TRBJ2-3, with TRBD1 matching over 8 bases. Germline V lookup: CDR1 SGDLS, CDR2 YYNGEE. V was pared by 3 bases and J by 1 base, with 10 bases of the junction left unmatched. CDR3 length equals 17 residues. The CDR3 DNA follows: TGTGCCAGCAGCGACCTAGCGCAGGGGGCCGGCACAGATACGCAGTATTTT. This encodes CASSDLAQGAGTDTQYF.

This CDR3 reads CARSFNEQFF. In DNA form, the CDR3 reads TGTGCCAGAAGCTTCAATGAGCAGTTCTTC. This chain joins TRBV5-3 and TRBJ2-1; D remains ambiguous. TRBV5-3 carries the ORF label, with uncertain function. The germline V and J ends were trimmed by 2 bases and 6 bases, with 0 bases remaining between them. The CDR3 extends over 10 amino acids.

The V call is TRBV7-2, the J call TRBJ2-3; D is perhaps TRBD2 (6 bases). This CDR3 is built from 15 residues. The germline V and J ends were trimmed by 3 bases and 1 base, with 11 bases remaining between them. Looked up from germline, CDR1 is SGHTA and CDR2 is FQGNSA. CDR3 region: CASSLGGTRTDTQYF. DNA for the CDR3: TGTGCCAGCAGCTTGGGGGGAACCCGCACAGATACGCAGTATTTT.

The chain uses TRBV9 and TRBJ1-1; D is unresolved. The CDR3 is made up of 14 amino acids. Germline V gene sequence: CDR1 SGDLS, CDR2 YYNGEE. V was clipped by 5 bases and J by 5 bases, with 16 bases between them. CDR3 sequence reads: CASRRSEGGTEAFF. CDR3 sequence (DNA): TGTGCCAGCAGGAGGAGTGAGGGTGGGACTGAAGCTTTCTTT.

This chain links TRBV7-8 with TRBJ1-5, with D possibly being TRBD1 (6 bases). The CDR3 is made up of 17 amino acids. The germline gives CDR1 SGHVS, CDR2 FQNEAQ. Trimming stripped 4 bases from V and 2 bases from J, with 18 bases between. This chain's CDR3 is CASSSNNQGIGNQPQHF. Here the CDR3 DNA reads TGTGCCAGCAGCTCAAATAACCAGGGGATCGGCAATCAGCCCCAGCATTTT.

The rearrangement uses TRBV7-9 and TRBJ2-1, with D possibly being TRBD1 or TRBD2 (5 bases each). Germline V gene data show CDR1 as SEHNR and CDR2 as FQNEAQ (reference sequence). The CDR3 is made up of 14 amino acids. V shed 2 bases and J shed 4 bases, with 9 bases lying between them. CDR3 DNA sequence: TGTGCCAGCAGCTTAAGTGGGGGATACAATGAGCAGTTCTTC. Its translation is CASSLSGGYNEQFF.

On this clone itself: In the same sample, other DNA sequences code for this CDR3. V and J are TRBV2 and TRBJ2-1; the D is unclear. V lost 7 bases, J lost 4 bases, and 11 bases lay in between. Germline-derived CDR1 and CDR2 are SNHLY and FYNNEI. This CDR3 is built from 13 residues. The CDR3 DNA is TGTGCCAGCAAAAGCAGGATTTACAATGAGCAGTTCTTC. This sequence encodes CASKSRIYNEQFF.

Written as DNA, the CDR3 is TGTGCCAGTAGTACCTGGGACAGGGGGAGTCAGCCCCAGCATTTT. It encodes CASSTWDRGSQPQHF. J is TRBJ1-5 and V is TRBV19, with 11 bases matching TRBD1. Unmatched junction bases numbered 5, after V lost 4 bases and J lost 6 bases. This CDR3 spans 15 amino acids. Germline CDR1 and CDR2: LNHDA and SQIVND (reference sequence).

The chain carries TRBV6-5 and TRBJ2-1, with D tentatively TRBD2 (5 bases). The CDR3 loop spans 13 amino acids. V lost 6 bases to trimming and J lost 4 bases, with 10 bases between them. Germline CDR1 reads MNHEY; CDR2 reads SVGAGI. CDR3 loop: CASSRDPYNEQFF. Written as DNA, the CDR3 is TGTGCCAGCAGCCGGGATCCATACAATGAGCAGTTCTTC.

The chain combines TRBV5-4 with TRBJ1-2, with 8 positions matching TRBD1. Per the germline V gene, CDR1 is SGHNT and CDR2 is YYREEE (reference sequence). V shed 0 bases, J shed 0 bases, and the junction held 10 bases outside the gene matches. The CDR3 contains 18 residues. In DNA form, the CDR3 reads TGTGCCAGCAGCTTGGAGGTTTTCAGGGGGCGGGCTAACTATGGCTACACCTTC. This translates into CASSLEVFRGRANYGYTF. The whole variable domain, remainder taken from reference TRBV5-4 and TRBJ1-2, is ETGVTQSPTHLIKTRGQQVTLRCSSQSGHNTVSWYQQALGQGPQFIFQYYREEENGRGNFPPRFSGLQFPNYSSELNVNALELDDSALYLCASSLEVFRGRANYGYTFGSGTRLTVV.

This clone was counted a single time. V is TRBV7-6 and J is TRBJ1-1; D unresolved. V was pared by 1 base and J by 3 bases, with 15 bases between. The CDR3 contains 16 residues. Germline V gene sequence: CDR1 SGHVS, CDR2 FNYEAQ. CDR3 protein: CASSLESGSAHTEAFF. The DNA for the CDR3 is TGTGCCAGCAGCTTAGAAAGCGGGTCAGCTCACACTGAAGCTTTCTTT.

The V gene is TRBV27, the J gene TRBJ1-1; D is undetermined. The CDR3 has 13 residues. CDR1 is MNHEY and CDR2 is SMNVEV in the germline V gene (reference sequence). V gave up 1 base and J gave up 3 bases, with 6 bases separating them. CDR3 sequence: CASSLFTYTEAFF. The DNA of the CDR3 is TGTGCCAGCAGTTTATTCACTTACACTGAAGCTTTCTTT.